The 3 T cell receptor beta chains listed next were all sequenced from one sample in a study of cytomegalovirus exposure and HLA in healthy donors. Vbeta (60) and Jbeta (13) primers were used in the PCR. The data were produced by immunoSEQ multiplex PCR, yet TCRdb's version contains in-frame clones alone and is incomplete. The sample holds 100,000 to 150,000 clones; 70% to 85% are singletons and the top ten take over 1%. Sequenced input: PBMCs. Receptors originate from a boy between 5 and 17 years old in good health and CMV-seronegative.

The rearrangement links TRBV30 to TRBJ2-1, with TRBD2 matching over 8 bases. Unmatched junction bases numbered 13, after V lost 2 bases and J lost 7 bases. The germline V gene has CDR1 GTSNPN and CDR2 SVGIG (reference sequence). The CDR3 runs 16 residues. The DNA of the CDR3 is TGTGCCTGGAGTAACGGGGGACTAGGTCGTCGTAATGAGCAGTTCTTC. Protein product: CAWSNGGLGRRNEQFF.

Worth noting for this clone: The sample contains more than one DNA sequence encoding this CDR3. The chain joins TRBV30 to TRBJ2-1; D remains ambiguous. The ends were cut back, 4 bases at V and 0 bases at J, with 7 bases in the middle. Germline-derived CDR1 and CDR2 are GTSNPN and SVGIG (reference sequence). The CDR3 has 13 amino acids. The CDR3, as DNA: TGTGCCTGGATACGCGGCTCCTACAATGAGCAGTTCTTC. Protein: CAWIRGSYNEQFF.

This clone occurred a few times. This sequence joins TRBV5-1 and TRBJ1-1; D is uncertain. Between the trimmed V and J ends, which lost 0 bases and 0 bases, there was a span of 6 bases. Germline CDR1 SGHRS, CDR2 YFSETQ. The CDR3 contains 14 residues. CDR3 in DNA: TGCGCCAGCAGCTTGGAAGGAGTGAACACTGAAGCTTTCTTT. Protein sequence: CASSLEGVNTEAFF.